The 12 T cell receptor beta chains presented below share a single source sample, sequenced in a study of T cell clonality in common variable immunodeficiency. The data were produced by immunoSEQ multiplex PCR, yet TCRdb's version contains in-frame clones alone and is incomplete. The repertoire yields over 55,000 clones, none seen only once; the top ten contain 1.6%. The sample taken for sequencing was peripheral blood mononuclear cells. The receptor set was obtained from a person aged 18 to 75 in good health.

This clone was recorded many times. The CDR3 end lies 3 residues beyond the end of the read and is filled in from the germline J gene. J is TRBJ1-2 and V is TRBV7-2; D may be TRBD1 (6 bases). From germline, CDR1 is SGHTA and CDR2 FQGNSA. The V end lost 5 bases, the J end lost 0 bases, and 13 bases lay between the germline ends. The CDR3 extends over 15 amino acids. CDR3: CASSRGHTANYGYTF. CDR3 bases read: TGTGCCAGCAGCCGGGGACACACCGCTAACTATGGC.

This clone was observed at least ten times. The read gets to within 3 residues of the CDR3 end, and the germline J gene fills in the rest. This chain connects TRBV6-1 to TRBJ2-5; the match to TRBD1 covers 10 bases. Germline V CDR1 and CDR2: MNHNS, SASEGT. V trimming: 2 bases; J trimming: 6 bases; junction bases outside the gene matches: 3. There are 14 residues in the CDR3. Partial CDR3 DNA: TGTGCCAGCAGTGAATGGGGACAGGGGAAGACC. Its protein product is CASSEWGQGKT. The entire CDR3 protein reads CASSEWGQGKTQYF.

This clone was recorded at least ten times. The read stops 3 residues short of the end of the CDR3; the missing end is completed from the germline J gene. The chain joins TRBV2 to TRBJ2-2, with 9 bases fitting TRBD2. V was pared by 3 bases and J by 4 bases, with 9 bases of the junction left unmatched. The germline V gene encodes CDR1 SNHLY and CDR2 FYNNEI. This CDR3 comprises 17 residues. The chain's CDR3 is CASSESSGLASTGELFF. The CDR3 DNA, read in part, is TGTGCCAGCAGTGAGTCCTCAGGACTAGCGAGCACCGGGGAG.

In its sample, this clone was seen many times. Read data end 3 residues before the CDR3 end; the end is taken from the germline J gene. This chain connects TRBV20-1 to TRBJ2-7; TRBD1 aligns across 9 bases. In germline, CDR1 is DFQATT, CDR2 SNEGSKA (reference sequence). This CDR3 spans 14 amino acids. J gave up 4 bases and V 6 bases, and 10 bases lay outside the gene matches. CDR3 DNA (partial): TGCAGTGCCCGGGACAGGGTGATAAGTTACGAG. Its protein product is CSARDRVISYE. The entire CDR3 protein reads CSARDRVISYEQYF.

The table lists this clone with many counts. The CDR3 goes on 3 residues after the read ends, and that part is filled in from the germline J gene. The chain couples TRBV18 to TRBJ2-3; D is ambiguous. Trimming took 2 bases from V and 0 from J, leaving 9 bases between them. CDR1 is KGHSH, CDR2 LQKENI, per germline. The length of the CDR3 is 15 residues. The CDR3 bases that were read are TGTGCCAGCTCACCAGAGTATCTAAGCACAGATACG. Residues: CASSPEYLSTDT. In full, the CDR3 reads CASSPEYLSTDTQYF.

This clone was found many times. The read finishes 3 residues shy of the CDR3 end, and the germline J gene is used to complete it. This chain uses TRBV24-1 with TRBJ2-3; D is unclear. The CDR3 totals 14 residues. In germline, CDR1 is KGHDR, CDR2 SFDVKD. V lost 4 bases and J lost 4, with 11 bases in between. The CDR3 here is CATSDPNSADTQYF. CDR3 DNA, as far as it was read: TGTGCCACCAGTGACCCTAACAGTGCAGATACG.

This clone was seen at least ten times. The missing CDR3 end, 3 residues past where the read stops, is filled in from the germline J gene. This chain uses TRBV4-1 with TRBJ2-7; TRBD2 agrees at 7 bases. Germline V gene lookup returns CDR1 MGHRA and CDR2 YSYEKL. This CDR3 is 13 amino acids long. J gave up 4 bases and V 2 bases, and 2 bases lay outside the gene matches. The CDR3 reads CASSQRGGYEQYF. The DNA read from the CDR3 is TGCGCCAGCAGCCAAAGGGGAGGGTACGAG.

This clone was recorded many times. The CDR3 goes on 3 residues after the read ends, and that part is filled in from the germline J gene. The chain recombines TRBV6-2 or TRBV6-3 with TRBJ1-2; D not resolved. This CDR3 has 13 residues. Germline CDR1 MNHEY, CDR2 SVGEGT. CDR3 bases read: TGTGCCAGCAGTTACTCGAATACGGTGGGC. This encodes CASSYSNTVG. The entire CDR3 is CASSYSNTVGYTF.

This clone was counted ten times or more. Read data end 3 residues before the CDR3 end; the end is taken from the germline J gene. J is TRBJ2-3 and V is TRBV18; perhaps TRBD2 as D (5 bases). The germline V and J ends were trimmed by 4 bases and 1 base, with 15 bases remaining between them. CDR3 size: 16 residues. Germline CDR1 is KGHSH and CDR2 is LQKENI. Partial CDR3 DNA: TGTGCCAGCTCACGGACCCGAGCGGAGCGCACAGATACG. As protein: CASSRTRAERTDT. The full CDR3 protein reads CASSRTRAERTDTQYF.

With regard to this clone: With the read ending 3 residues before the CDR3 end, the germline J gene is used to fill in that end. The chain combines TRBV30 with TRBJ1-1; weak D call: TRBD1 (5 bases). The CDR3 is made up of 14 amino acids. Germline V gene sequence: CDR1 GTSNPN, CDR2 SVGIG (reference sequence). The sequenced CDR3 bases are TGTGCCTGGAGTTTGGGACTAGATTTCAATGAG. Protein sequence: CAWSLGLDFNE. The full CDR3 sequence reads CAWSLGLDFNEAFF.

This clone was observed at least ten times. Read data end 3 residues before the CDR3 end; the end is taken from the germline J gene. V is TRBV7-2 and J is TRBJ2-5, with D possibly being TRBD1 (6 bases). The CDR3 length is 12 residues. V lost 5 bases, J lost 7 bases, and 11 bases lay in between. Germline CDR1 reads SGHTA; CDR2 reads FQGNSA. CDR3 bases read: TGTGCCAGCAGCGACAGGTTCGGGACC. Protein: CASSDRFGT. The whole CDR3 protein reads CASSDRFGTQYF.

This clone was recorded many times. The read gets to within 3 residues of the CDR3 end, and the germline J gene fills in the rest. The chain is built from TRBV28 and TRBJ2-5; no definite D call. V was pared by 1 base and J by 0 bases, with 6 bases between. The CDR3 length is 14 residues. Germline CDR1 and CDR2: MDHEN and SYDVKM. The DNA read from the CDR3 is TGTGCCAGCAGTTTATTGACAAACCAAGAGACC. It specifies CASSLLTNQET. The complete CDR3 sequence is CASSLLTNQETQYF.